A single T cell receptor (beta chain) is shown here with its context. These data come from a study of preoperative IRX-2 immunotherapy in early breast cancer. Using immunoSEQ multiplex PCR, the repertoire was profiled, and TCRdb retains in-frame clones only, with some absent. The table has 28,000 or so clones, 90% seen once. Treatment in this sample: preoperative locoregional IRX-2 cytokine immunotherapy. Preoperative locoregional IRX-2 cytokine immunotherapy was tested in the phase Ib source study. The receptor was derived from a human donor with breast cancer. Collection took place from a patient treated with IRX-2 immunotherapy.

The CDR3, as DNA: TGTGCCAGCAGCGAGGGGCTGAGAGGCCGAGGAGCCCACGAGCAGTACTTC. This gives the protein CASSEGLRGRGAHEQYF. The chain recombines TRBV9 with TRBJ2-7; possibly TRBD1 for D (5 bases). V lost 3 bases, J lost 5 bases, and 24 bases lay in between. The CDR3 spans 17 residues. CDR1 and CDR2 (germline): SGDLS, YYNGEE.